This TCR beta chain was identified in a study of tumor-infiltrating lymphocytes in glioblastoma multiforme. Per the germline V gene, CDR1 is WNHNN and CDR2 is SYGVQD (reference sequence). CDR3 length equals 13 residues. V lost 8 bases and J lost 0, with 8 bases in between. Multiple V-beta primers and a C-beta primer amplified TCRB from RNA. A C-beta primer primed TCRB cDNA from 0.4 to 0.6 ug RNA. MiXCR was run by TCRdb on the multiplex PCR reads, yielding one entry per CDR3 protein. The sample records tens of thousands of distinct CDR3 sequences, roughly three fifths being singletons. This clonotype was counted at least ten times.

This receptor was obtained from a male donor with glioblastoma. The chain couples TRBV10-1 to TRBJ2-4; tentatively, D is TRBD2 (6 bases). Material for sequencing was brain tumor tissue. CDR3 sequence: CASGTLAKNIQYF. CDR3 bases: TGCGCCAGCGGGACTCTAGCCAAAAACATTCAGTACTTC.